What follows are 14 T cell receptor beta chains derived from one specimen sequenced in a study of blood T cell repertoires in COVID-19. Sequencing was performed with immunoSEQ multiplex PCR; in TCRdb, only in-frame clones are kept and a portion is missing. The sample records roughly 110,000 clones, 71% being singletons. The sequenced material came from peripheral blood. The receptors here all came from a human donor with acute or convalescent COVID-19. The donor label of this sample is uncertain.

This sequence joins TRBV5-6 and TRBJ2-7, with D possibly matching TRBD1 (5 bases). Germline V lookup: CDR1 SGHDT, CDR2 YYEEEE. V dropped 2 bases and J dropped 2 bases, with 14 bases sitting between them. The CDR3 covers 15 residues. The CDR3 coding sequence is TGTGCCAGCAGCTTAGGACAAGGGGTCACCTACGAGCAGTACTTC. It translates to CASSLGQGVTYEQYF. The entire variable domain, with the rest obtained from reference TRBV5-6 and TRBJ2-7, is as follows: DAGVTQSPTHLIKTRGQQVTLRCSPKSGHDTVSWYQQALGQGPQFIFQYYEEEERQRGNFPDRFSGHQFPNYSSELNVNALLLGDSALYLCASSLGQGVTYEQYFGPGTRLTVT.

The rearrangement joins TRBV6-5 to TRBJ1-3, with no clear D. There are 15 residues in the CDR3. The germline gives CDR1 MNHEY, CDR2 SVGAGI. V was trimmed by 5 bases and J by 0 bases, leaving 11 bases between them. DNA for the CDR3: TGTGCCAGCAGTAAACTAGGGAGCTCTGGAAACACCATATATTTT. Translation gives CASSKLGSSGNTIYF.

V is TRBV3-1 (or the pseudogene TRBV3-2) and J is TRBJ2-5, with 8 nucleotides matching TRBD2. Germline V gene lookup returns CDR1 LGHDT and CDR2 YNNKEL (reference sequence). The junction had 22 bases not matched to a gene; V was cut back by 4 bases and J by 9 bases. CDR3 length equals 18 residues. CDR3 nucleotides: TGTGCCAGCAGCCCCTCGACCGTCGGGGGGGCCCTCCAATGGGCCCAGTACTTC. Translated: CASSPSTVGGALQWAQYF.

The chain is built from TRBV19 and TRBJ1-2; D perhaps matches TRBD1 (5 bases). Germline V CDR1 and CDR2: LNHDA, SQIVND (reference sequence). V lost 8 bases, J lost 4 bases, and 14 bases lay in between. This CDR3 has 13 residues. The CDR3 region has the DNA TGTGCCAGTGACCCCGGAGGGGTCTATGGCTACACCTTC. Amino acid sequence: CASDPGGVYGYTF.

V usage is TRBV6-6 and J usage is TRBJ1-2, with D hard to call. This CDR3 comprises 12 residues. Germline lookup yields CDR1 MNHNY and CDR2 SVGAGI (reference sequence). Deletions cut 2 bases from V and 8 bases from J, with 9 bases between. As DNA, the CDR3 is TGTGCCAGCAGTTACAGTCCGGAGGGCTACACCTTC. Its translation: CASSYSPEGYTF.

The genes are TRBV3-1 (or the pseudogene TRBV3-2) and TRBJ2-5; the match to TRBD2 covers 10 bases. Per the germline V gene, CDR1 is LGHDT and CDR2 is YNNKEL (reference sequence). The CDR3 spans 15 residues. After removal of 2 bases from V and 6 bases from J, the junction contained 6 bases not matched to a gene. The CDR3 loop reads CASSQRTSGVQTQYF. The CDR3 DNA reads TGTGCCAGCAGCCAAAGAACTAGCGGGGTACAGACCCAGTACTTC.

This chain links TRBV28 with TRBJ2-4; 8 bases line up with TRBD1. From germline, CDR1 is MDHEN and CDR2 SYDVKM. This CDR3 region has 15 residues. The junction had 5 bases not matched to a gene; V was cut back by 6 bases and J by 1 base. The CDR3 region has the DNA TGTGCCAGCAGCCGACAGGGGTCGGCCAAAAACATTCAGTACTTC. Residues: CASSRQGSAKNIQYF.

CDR3 in DNA: TGTGCCAGCAGTGGGCAGGGTTATGGCTACACCTTC. It specifies CASSGQGYGYTF. The chain has TRBV2 and TRBJ1-2; a weak D match, TRBD1 (5 bases). V was cut by 4 bases and J by 5 bases, with 8 bases left in between. Germline V gene lookup returns CDR1 SNHLY and CDR2 FYNNEI. The CDR3 has 12 amino acids.

The V call is TRBV2, the J call TRBJ1-2, with D possibly TRBD1 on 5 matching bases. CDR3 length: 13 amino acids. Germline CDR1 and CDR2: SNHLY and FYNNEI. V was pared by 4 bases and J by 2 bases, with 8 bases between. In DNA, the CDR3 is TGTGCCAGCAGTGGGACATCCAACTATGGCTACACCTTC. This codes for CASSGTSNYGYTF.

V and J are TRBV6-1 and TRBJ1-2; 7 nucleotides align to TRBD1. V gave up 0 bases and J gave up 2 bases; unmatched junction bases: 3. The CDR3 contains 15 residues. Per germline, CDR1 MNHNS and CDR2 SASEGT. The CDR3 sequence: CASSEAWTGNYGYTF. Written as DNA, the CDR3 is TGTGCCAGCAGTGAAGCGTGGACAGGAAACTATGGCTACACCTTC.

The V and J genes are TRBV19 and TRBJ2-3; possibly TRBD1 for D (6 bases). Deletions cut 0 bases from V and 2 bases from J, with 12 bases between. The CDR3 has 16 amino acids. Germline assignment: CDR1 LNHDA and CDR2 SQIVND (reference sequence). The CDR3 here is CASSIDLGGNTDTQYF. The CDR3 nucleotides are TGTGCCAGTAGTATAGATCTAGGGGGTAACACAGATACGCAGTATTTT. The entire variable domain, with the rest obtained from reference TRBV19 and TRBJ2-3, is as follows: DGGITQSPKYLFRKEGQNVTLSCEQNLNHDAMYWYRQDPGQGLRLIYYSQIVNDFQKGDIAEGYSVSREKKESFPLTVTSAQKNPTAFYLCASSIDLGGNTDTQYFGPGTRLTVL.

This clone was seen more than once but under ten times. This sample includes further DNA sequences coding for the same CDR3. The V call is TRBV29-1, the J call TRBJ1-1; D gene ambiguous. Germline V gene data show CDR1 as SQVTM and CDR2 as ANQGSEA. V was shortened by 4 bases and J by 1 base, with 7 bases between the two germline ends. This CDR3 is 12 amino acids long. This CDR3 is CSVGRGNTEAFF. The CDR3, as DNA: TGCAGCGTTGGACGCGGGAACACTGAAGCTTTCTTT.

This rearrangement joins TRBV11-2 to TRBJ1-1; D is perhaps TRBD1 (5 bases). The germline V gene encodes CDR1 SGHAT and CDR2 FQNNGV. The V end was cut by 5 bases, the J end by 5 bases, with 24 bases between. The CDR3 has 17 residues. The CDR3 here is CASSDPLGFRVGTEAFF. In DNA, the CDR3 is TGTGCCAGCAGCGATCCGCTTGGTTTCAGGGTAGGGACTGAAGCTTTCTTT.

V and J are TRBV9 and TRBJ1-3; D might be TRBD1 (6 bases). V lost 0 bases and J 4 bases, leaving 14 bases between the germline ends. Germline CDR1 and CDR2: SGDLS and YYNGEE. The CDR3 covers 16 residues. The CDR3 spells CASSVGAGAGGNTIYF. The CDR3 DNA reads as TGTGCCAGCAGCGTAGGAGCGGGGGCCGGGGGAAACACCATATATTTT.